Listed below are T cell receptor beta chains from one sample, sequenced in a study of cytotoxic CD8 clonotypes in ibrutinib-treated CLL. The repertoire was sequenced with immunoSEQ multiplex PCR; TCRdb's copy has only in-frame clones and lacks some. The sample contains under 200,000 clones, more than 80% of which appear only once. The sample here was PBMCs, taken after 24 months of ibrutinib treatment. The source of these receptors is a human donor with chronic lymphocytic leukemia. Each CDR3 is given without its conserved first and last residue.

j_call v_call cdr3_aa
TRBJ1-1 TRBV7-9 ASSLGQGSTEAF
TRBJ1-4 TRBV5-1 ASSLGVGSEKLF
TRBJ2-1 TRBV7-2 ASSLVLAGANEQF
TRBJ1-5 TRBV19 ASSGDRGINQPQH
TRBJ1-2 TRBV7-7 ASSLLGQNYGYT
TRBJ1-2 TRBV30 AWRRTASNYGYT
TRBJ1-2 TRBV14 ASSQEEGGNYGYT
TRBJ1-5 TRBV6-1 ASSETANQPQH
TRBJ2-2 TRBV27 ASTTIGLAGYPGELF
TRBJ1-5 TRBV19 ASSMDSRNLPGGNQPQH
TRBJ1-2 TRBV10-2 ASSDRQGWNGYT
TRBJ1-5 TRBV30 AWSAGFSGNQPQH
TRBJ2-1 TRBV5-4 ASTYRTRGNEQF
TRBJ2-2 TRBV7-6 ASSPPGGGTGELF
TRBJ2-1 TRBV30 AWSVASGRFGLYNEQF
TRBJ2-3 TRBV4-1 ASSQDWSTDTQY
TRBJ1-1 TRBV12-5 ASGLGRQEAF
TRBJ2-7 TRBV5-8 ASSQMDGRLYYEQY
TRBJ2-7 TRBV10-3 AISEGQGTFYEQY
TRBJ2-7 TRBV7-2 ASSFIFSEQY
TRBJ2-5 TRBV7-3 ASSPTGTSVVGETQY
TRBJ2-1 TRBV11-2 ASSLRFLAGGKNEQF
TRBJ2-1 TRBV11-3 ASSGRSGSSYNEQF
TRBJ2-1 TRBV18 ASSRKADQYNEQF
TRBJ2-1 TRBV6-5 ASSSGGGGNEQF
TRBJ2-7 TRBV7-2 ASSLRQGARYEQY
TRBJ1-2 TRBV4-3 ASSQEEGQAYGYT
TRBJ1-1 TRBV18 ASLIGTEAF
TRBJ1-3 TRBV19 ASSIALTSSGNTIY
TRBJ1-1 TRBV2 ASSEIGPVSEAF
TRBJ1-1 TRBV5-4 ASSVDRAPTEAF
TRBJ2-3 TRBV2 ASSLTSGGPDTQY
TRBJ1-1 TRBV7-2 ASSLGGGGTEAF
TRBJ2-5 TRBV9 ASSAGTGVVTQY
TRBJ2-1 TRBV7-2 ASSSGLAGGLDEQF
TRBJ1-1 TRBV10-3 AISGSSGMDTEAF
TRBJ2-3 TRBV10-2 ASSDKASGGYTQY
TRBJ1-1 TRBV30 AWSHSPSTEAF
TRBJ1-2 TRBV5-6 ASSPGWGQKYGYT
TRBJ1-2 TRBV12-5 ASGASGSFLSYT
TRBJ1-3 TRBV4-2 ASSQAREGPKWNTIY
TRBJ2-7 TRBV7-8 ASSLDRAGSYEQY
TRBJ2-3 TRBV5-8 ASSLGRQSDTQY
TRBJ1-3 TRBV5-1 ASSPGSGAGNTIY